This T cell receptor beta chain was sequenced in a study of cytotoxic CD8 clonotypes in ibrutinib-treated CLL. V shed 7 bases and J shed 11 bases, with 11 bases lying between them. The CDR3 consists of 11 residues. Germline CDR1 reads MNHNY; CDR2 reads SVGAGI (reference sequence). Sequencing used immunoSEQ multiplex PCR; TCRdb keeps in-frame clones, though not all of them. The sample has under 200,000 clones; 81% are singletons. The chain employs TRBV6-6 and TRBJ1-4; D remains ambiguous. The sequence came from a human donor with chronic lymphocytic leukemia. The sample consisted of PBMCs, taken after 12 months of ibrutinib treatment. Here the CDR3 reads CASKDGDKLFF. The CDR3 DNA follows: TGTGCCAGCAAAGACGGGGATAAACTGTTTTTT.